The 2 T cell receptor beta chains below come from one sample, sequenced in a study of shared clonotypes between healthy human individuals. Clones were read by immunoSEQ multiplex PCR, and TCRdb kept only the in-frame ones, dropping some. Here the sample spans 740,000 or so clones, around 73% being singletons. The material sequenced was memory CD4+ T cells sorted from blood. Subset in this sample: CD45RA-negative fraction. All receptors come from a woman between 25 and 40 years old in good health.

J is TRBJ1-5 and V is TRBV5-8; D perhaps matches TRBD1 (5 bases). The CDR3 runs to 16 residues. V was clipped by 4 bases and J by 3 bases, with 17 bases between them. Germline CDR1 reads SGHTS; CDR2 reads YDEGEE. CDR3 in DNA: TGTGCCAGCAGCCCGCGGGTTACAGGATTCAATCAGCCCCAGCATTTT. Translating gives CASSPRVTGFNQPQHF.

The chain joins TRBV5-6 to TRBJ1-2; maybe TRBD1 (5 bases). The length of the CDR3 is 17 residues. Trimming left V 1 base short and J 5 bases short, with 21 bases between. Germline CDR1 and CDR2: SGHDT and YYEEEE. CDR3 in amino acids: CASSLLGAPGRNYGYTF. CDR3 coding DNA: TGTGCCAGCAGCTTGTTAGGGGCCCCAGGGAGAAATTATGGCTACACCTTC.